This T cell receptor beta chain was recovered during a study of CD8+ T cells in alopecia areata. Study background: Patients received oral tofacitinib, 5 to 10 mg twice daily, for moderate-to-severe alopecia areata. Affected scalp percentage gauged treated patients' severity.

The study, taken as a whole, reports: TCRs were shared less clearly across patients than in mice, possibly for HLA-related reasons. Among the top 100, expanded CD8+ clones, as well as scalp clonality, were significantly decreased by tofacitinib.

CDR1 is MGHRA, CDR2 YSYEKL, per germline. Trimming shortened V by 4 bases and J by 2 bases, and 5 bases separated the two germline ends. CDR3 size: 12 residues. Sequencing relied on a cDNA template that was reverse transcribed from extracted RNA. The table came from immunoSEQ multiplex PCR; TCRdb's copy has only in-frame clones and leaves some out. This repertoire shows 60,000 to 90,000 clones, around 60% found once; its top ten account for about 25%. The treatment: oral pan-JAK inhibitor, 5-10 mg twice daily. This clone appeared once. What it recognizes is unknown. This receptor was identified in a human donor with alopecia areata. The chain recombines TRBV4-1 with TRBJ1-2, with D hard to call. The material was CD8+ T cells sorted from blood, obtained at week 24, from a patient treated with tofacitinib. The CDR3 DNA sequence: TGCGCCAGCAGCCCAGGAAACTATGGCTACACCTTC. It specifies CASSPGNYGYTF.